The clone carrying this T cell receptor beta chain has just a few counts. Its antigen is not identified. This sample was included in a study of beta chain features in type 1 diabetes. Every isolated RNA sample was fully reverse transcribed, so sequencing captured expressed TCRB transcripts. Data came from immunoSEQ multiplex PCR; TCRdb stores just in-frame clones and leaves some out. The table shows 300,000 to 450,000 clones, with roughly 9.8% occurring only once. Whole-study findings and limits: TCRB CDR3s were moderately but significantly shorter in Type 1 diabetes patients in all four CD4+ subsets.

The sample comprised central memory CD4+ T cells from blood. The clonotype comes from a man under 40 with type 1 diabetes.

The CDR3: CASSSGQAYNEQFF. CDR3 DNA sequence: TGTGCCAGCAGCTCTGGACAGGCTTACAATGAGCAGTTCTTC. V and J are TRBV7-2 and TRBJ2-1, with 7 bases that match TRBD1. Germline values: CDR1 SGHTA, CDR2 FQGNSA. CDR3 length: 14 residues. The junction had 4 bases not matched to a gene; V was cut back by 4 bases and J by 4 bases.